A single sample is the source of the 2 T cell receptor beta chains below, sequenced in a study of cytomegalovirus exposure and HLA in healthy donors. The PCR ran on 60 Vbeta and 13 Jbeta primers. Sequenced by immunoSEQ multiplex PCR; TCRdb stores in-frame clones only, minus some. This sample has fewer than 200,000 clones, with 82% found just once. Sequencing used PBMCs. The receptors shown here come from a male donor in good health and CMV-seronegative.

The chain joins TRBV5-1 to TRBJ2-3, with TRBD1 as a possible D gene (7 bases). Germline CDR1 and CDR2: SGHRS and YFSETQ. The CDR3 totals 15 residues. Trimming took off 4 bases at V and 0 bases at J, with 12 bases between the two ends. In DNA form, the CDR3 reads TGCGCCAGCAGCCGGGGGACAGCCAGCACAGATACGCAGTATTTT. Protein product: CASSRGTASTDTQYF. Looking up the rest from reference TRBV5-1 and TRBJ2-3 gives the full variable domain: KAGVTQTPRYLIKTRGQQVTLSCSPISGHRSVSWYQQTPGQGLQFLFEYFSETQRNKGNFPGRFSGRQFSNSRSEMNVSTLELGDSALYLCASSRGTASTDTQYFGPGTRLTVL.

In this sample, this clone turned up a few times. The chain couples TRBV5-1 to TRBJ2-7, with a tentative D call TRBD2 (6 bases). CDR1 is SGHRS, CDR2 YFSETQ, per germline. This CDR3 is built from 16 residues. V was pared by 4 bases and J by 6 bases, with 23 bases between. CDR3 residues: CASSPFSPGETGEQYF. CDR3 nucleotides: TGCGCCAGCAGCCCTTTCTCTCCGGGGGAAACGGGCGAGCAGTACTTC.